This TCR beta chain was captured in a study of T-cell memory formation after mild COVID-19. General study findings and limits: For contracting clones, CD4+ ones sat mainly in CM and EM, CD8+ in EMRA.

TCRalpha and TCRbeta libraries used 5'RACE with constant-segment primers and UMIs. Using its own MiXCR run on the 5' RACE reads, TCRdb lists one record per CDR3 protein. This sample yields tens of thousands of distinct CDR3 sequences, of which around a tenth are seen a single time; more than 1% belongs to the top ten. Germline V gene data show CDR1 as SGHRS and CDR2 as YFSETQ. This CDR3 has 15 residues. V was trimmed by 0 bases and J by 4 bases, leaving 13 bases between them. As to this clonotype: Its antigen remains unknown.

Sequencing was performed on PBMCs or a T cell subset sorted from them (not recorded which). The TCR originated in a man aged 18 to 35 who had mild COVID-19 (a few samples of this study predate the infection). Cell type and time point are not known. This chain connects TRBV5-1 to TRBJ1-1, with D uncertain. The CDR3 nucleotides read TGCGCCAGCAGCTTGGATCCAGGTTTGAGCACTGAAGCTTTCTTT. Translating it yields CASSLDPGLSTEAFF.